Listed here are 27 T cell receptor beta chains from one sample, sequenced in a study of radiotherapy plus CTLA-4 blockade in lung cancer (dated by TCRdb to the late 2010s). Library preparation was by the immunoSEQ multiplex PCR assay. The immuneACCESS repertoire file appears here via TCRdb, limited to in-frame rearrangements. These files lack a portion of the clones; in checked studies, under half of the deficit traces to unresolved V genes, and the cause of the others is not known. The sample table holds roughly 90,000 clones, of which around 90% were seen once. Together, the top ten hold roughly 4.6% of the sample. The sample consisted of peripheral blood, taken from a patient treated with radiotherapy plus ipilimumab. All receptors come from a human donor with non-small cell lung cancer that progressed on radiotherapy plus ipilimumab.

V gene TRBV18 combines with J gene TRBJ1-1; the D is unclear. The V gene's germline CDR1 is KGHSH and CDR2 LQKENI. The V and J ends lost 3 bases and 0 bases respectively, with 8 bases between them. The CDR3 covers 14 residues. Here the CDR3 reads CASSPVRLNTEAFF. The CDR3 region has the DNA TGTGCCAGCTCACCTGTCAGGTTGAACACTGAAGCTTTCTTT.

This chain links TRBV5-6 with TRBJ1-2; 10 bases match TRBD1. The CDR3 spans 15 residues. The ends lost 2 bases at V and 2 bases at J; junction bases unmatched: 3. The germline V gene has CDR1 SGHDT and CDR2 YYEEEE. The CDR3 region is CASSLDRGRNYGYTF. CDR3 nucleotides: TGTGCCAGCAGCTTAGACAGGGGGCGAAACTATGGCTACACCTTC.

The V gene is TRBV4-2, the J gene TRBJ2-1, with 10 nucleotides matching TRBD2. CDR1 is LGHNA and CDR2 is YNFKEQ in the germline V gene. This CDR3 region has 16 residues. V lost 6 bases, J lost 2 bases, and 7 bases stayed unmatched. The CDR3 DNA follows: TGTGCCAGCAGGCGTGGACTAGCGGAGGCCTACAATGAGCAGTTCTTC. The encoded protein is CASRRGLAEAYNEQFF.

The gene calls are TRBV30 and TRBJ2-2; 8 nucleotides line up with TRBD2. Germline trimming cut 2 bases from V and 0 bases from J; bases unmatched to any gene: 2. The CDR3 is 15 residues long. Germline lookup yields CDR1 GTSNPN and CDR2 SVGIG (reference sequence). The CDR3 is CAWSPGLANTGELFF. For the CDR3, the DNA is TGTGCCTGGAGTCCGGGACTAGCGAACACCGGGGAGCTGTTTTTT. Drawing the rest from reference TRBV30 and TRBJ2-2, the complete variable domain is SQTIHQWPATLVQPVGSPLSLECTVEGTSNPNLYWYRQAAGRGLQLLFYSVGIGQISSEVPQNLSASRPQDRQFILSSKKLLLSDSGFYLCAWSPGLANTGELFFGEGSRLTVL.

The chain combines TRBV19 with TRBJ1-1; 7 bases are a match to TRBD1. This CDR3 has 16 amino acids. Germline CDR1 LNHDA, CDR2 SQIVND (reference sequence). Trimming at V came to 7 bases and at J to 3 bases, leaving 14 bases not matched to a gene. CDR3: CASIGLRGTTYTEAFF. The DNA for the CDR3 is TGTGCCAGTATAGGTCTCAGGGGGACAACGTACACTGAAGCTTTCTTT.

This sequence joins TRBV7-9 and TRBJ2-7; TRBD2 matches 8 bases. The CDR3 is made up of 14 amino acids. Germline CDR1 SEHNR, CDR2 FQNEAQ (reference sequence). V was clipped by 3 bases and J by 3 bases; unmatched bases: 4. The DNA for the CDR3 is TGTGCCAGCAGCTTCGGGACTAGTGTCTACGAGCAGTACTTC. This gives the protein CASSFGTSVYEQYF.

For the CDR3, the DNA is TGTGCCACCAGCAACAGGGCGCTCGGCTACACCTTC. Protein: CATSNRALGYTF. The J gene is TRBJ1-2, the V gene TRBV15, with D possibly being TRBD1 (6 bases). CDR3 length: 12 amino acids. The germline gives CDR1 LNHNV, CDR2 YYDKDF (reference sequence). V was shortened by 4 bases and J by 8 bases, with 11 bases between the two germline ends. Full variable domain (rest looked up from reference TRBV15 and TRBJ1-2): DAMVIQNPRYQVTQFGKPVTLSCSQTLNHNVMYWYQQKSSQAPKLLFHYYDKDFNNEADTPDNFQSRRPNTSFCFLDIRSPGLGDTAMYLCATSNRALGYTFGSGTRLTVV.

The rearrangement links TRBV5-1 to TRBJ2-7; 13 nucleotides line up with TRBD2. Looked up from germline, CDR1 is SGHRS and CDR2 is YFSETQ. Losses at the gene ends were 0 bases for V and 3 bases for J; bases not matched to a gene: 6. CDR3 length equals 17 residues. CDR3 protein: CASSLVGTSGTSYEQYF. In nucleotides, the CDR3 is TGCGCCAGCAGCTTGGTTGGGACTAGCGGGACGAGCTACGAGCAGTACTTC.

The chain combines TRBV14 with TRBJ2-2; D possibly corresponds to TRBD1 (5 bases). V was clipped by 0 bases and J by 4 bases, with 12 bases between them. CDR3 length: 16 amino acids. Per the germline V gene, CDR1 is SGHDN and CDR2 is FVKESK. The CDR3 nucleotides are TGTGCCAGCAGCCAAGATATGGCCAGGGTCACCGGGGAGCTGTTTTTT. Amino acid sequence: CASSQDMARVTGELFF.

The genes are TRBV7-9 and TRBJ2-7; no definite D call. This CDR3 is built from 11 residues. CDR1 and CDR2 (germline): SEHNR, FQNEAQ (reference sequence). With 5 bases removed from V and 5 bases from J, the gap between germline ends came to 7 bases. The CDR3 sequence: CASSPLHEQYF. DNA of the CDR3: TGTGCCAGCAGCCCTCTCCACGAGCAGTACTTC.

The chain has TRBV6-6 and TRBJ2-5; no definite D call. This CDR3 is 11 amino acids long. Trimming took off 4 bases at V and 4 bases at J, with 4 bases between the two ends. Per the germline V gene, CDR1 is MNHNY and CDR2 is SVGAGI (reference sequence). The DNA for the CDR3 is TGTGCCAGCAGTTCAAGAGAGACCCAGTACTTC. This translates into CASSSRETQYF.

CDR3 nucleotide sequence: TGTGCCAGCAGTTACCGACAGGACGGGAACACTGAAGCTTTCTTT. Translating it yields CASSYRQDGNTEAFF. The V gene is TRBV6-5, the J gene TRBJ1-1, with D tentatively TRBD1 (6 bases). The V and J ends lost 2 bases and 1 base respectively, with 11 bases between them. The germline CDR1 and CDR2 sequences are MNHEY and SVGAGI. The CDR3 contains 15 residues.

V usage is TRBV6-6 and J usage is TRBJ1-3; D gene unclear. CDR3 length: 13 amino acids. CDR1 is MNHNY and CDR2 is SVGAGI in the germline V gene (reference sequence). Trimming removed 5 bases from V and 1 base from J, with 6 bases in between. The CDR3 region is CASSGRSGNTIYF. The CDR3 DNA reads TGTGCCAGCAGTGGGAGATCTGGAAACACCATATATTTT.

The genes are TRBV6-5 and TRBJ1-2; D call uncertain. Germline V gene lookup returns CDR1 MNHEY and CDR2 SVGAGI. V lost 4 bases to trimming and J lost 4 bases, with 10 bases between them. The CDR3 has 13 amino acids. DNA for the CDR3: TGTGCCAGCAGTTCGGGAAGCCTCTATGGCTACACCTTC. Its translation: CASSSGSLYGYTF.

The rearrangement uses TRBV27 and TRBJ1-1; D gene ambiguous. Germline V gene lookup returns CDR1 MNHEY and CDR2 SMNVEV (reference sequence). V lost 2 bases, J lost 1 base, and 5 bases lay in between. This CDR3 is built from 13 residues. CDR3 sequence: CASSLKENTEAFF. CDR3 in DNA: TGTGCCAGCAGTTTAAAGGAGAACACTGAAGCTTTCTTT.

The rearrangement links TRBV18 to TRBJ2-7; the D is unclear. The CDR3 covers 14 residues. CDR1 and CDR2 (germline): KGHSH, LQKENI. The V and J ends lost 3 bases and 0 bases respectively, with 9 bases between them. The CDR3 loop is CASSPGPLSYEQYF. The CDR3 nucleotides read TGTGCCAGCTCACCCGGGCCCCTCTCCTACGAGCAGTACTTC.

This clone was picked up a small number of times. The chain is built from TRBV9 and TRBJ1-3, with D unclear. The V end was cut by 2 bases, the J end by 2 bases, with 11 bases between. The CDR3 consists of 15 residues. Germline assignment: CDR1 SGDLS and CDR2 YYNGEE. The CDR3 region is CASSVRAPAGNTIYF. Here the CDR3 DNA reads TGTGCCAGCAGCGTTCGGGCTCCGGCTGGAAACACCATATATTTT.

With respect to this clone: A read error may account for a junction end that differs from germline. V is TRBV7-7 and J is TRBJ2-2; D is uncertain. CDR1 is SSHAT and CDR2 is FNYEAQ in the germline V gene (reference sequence). The CDR3 has 14 residues. The CDR3 loop reads CASSPTFGTGELFF. CDR3 nucleotide sequence: TGTGCTAGCAGCCCCACTTTCGGCACCGGGGAGCTGTTTTTT.

The chain links TRBV5-1 to TRBJ2-5; D may be TRBD1 (6 bases). Trimming cost V 4 bases and J 1 base, with 11 bases left between them. This CDR3 has 14 residues. Per germline, CDR1 SGHRS and CDR2 YFSETQ. For the CDR3, the DNA is TGCGCCAGCAGCACAACAGGGACCCAAGAGACCCAGTACTTC. This codes for CASSTTGTQETQYF.

The rearrangement links TRBV13 to TRBJ2-7; possibly TRBD1 for D (5 bases). CDR3 length equals 14 residues. CDR1 and CDR2 from the germline V gene are PRHDT and FYEKMQ (reference sequence). The ends were cut back, 0 bases at V and 6 bases at J, with 12 bases in the middle. CDR3 sequence reads: CASSLGLGAVEQYF. The CDR3 DNA is TGTGCCAGCAGCTTAGGTTTAGGGGCTGTCGAGCAGTACTTC.

This clone occurred once. The chain links TRBV5-4 to TRBJ2-2, with a tentative D call TRBD2 (6 bases). Germline V gene data show CDR1 as SGHNT and CDR2 as YYREEE (reference sequence). V gave up 0 bases and J gave up 5 bases, with 8 bases separating them. The CDR3 is 14 residues long. The CDR3 DNA reads TGTGCCAGCAGCTTGGGTGGGAGGACCGGGGAGCTGTTTTTT. As protein: CASSLGGRTGELFF.

For the CDR3, the DNA is TGCGCCAGCGGGACAGCATCTACTGAAGCTTTCTTT. It codes for CASGTASTEAFF. The J gene is TRBJ1-1, the V gene TRBV4-1; 7 positions agree with TRBD1. The CDR3 loop spans 12 amino acids. V shed 8 bases and J 5 bases; nucleotides not matched to a gene: 5. In germline, CDR1 is MGHRA, CDR2 YSYEKL.

Here the CDR3 DNA reads TGCGCCAGCAGCTACAGGGTTGGGGCCAACGTCCTGACTTTC. Translated: CASSYRVGANVLTF. The chain uses TRBV5-1 and TRBJ2-6; D possibly corresponds to TRBD1 (6 bases). Trimming stripped 3 bases from V and 3 bases from J, with 7 bases between. Germline loops: CDR1 SGHRS, CDR2 YFSETQ. This CDR3 contains 14 residues.

The chain recombines TRBV7-9 with TRBJ2-7, with 7 bases lining up with TRBD2. V lost 6 bases and J lost 2; bases outside the gene matches: 10. The germline V gene has CDR1 SEHNR and CDR2 FQNEAQ (reference sequence). CDR3 length: 15 amino acids. The CDR3 region is CASSPLAEVAYEQYF. The CDR3, as DNA: TGTGCCAGCAGTCCTCTAGCGGAAGTAGCCTACGAGCAGTACTTC.

The J gene is TRBJ2-7, the V gene TRBV27; weak D call: TRBD1 (6 bases). CDR1 is MNHEY, CDR2 SMNVEV, per germline (reference sequence). V gave up 3 bases and J gave up 4 bases, with 19 bases separating them. The CDR3 contains 16 residues. CDR3 sequence (DNA): TGTGCCAGCAGTTTTAACCTCCGGGACACAATGTACGAGCAGTACTTC. It specifies CASSFNLRDTMYEQYF.

The chain employs TRBV19 and TRBJ2-1, with 8 bases fitting TRBD1. This CDR3 comprises 14 residues. V was pared by 7 bases and J by 9 bases, with 11 bases of the junction left unmatched. Germline V gives CDR1 LNHDA, CDR2 SQIVND (reference sequence). The CDR3 DNA is TGTGCCAGTAACACTGGACAGGGATTTGGTGAGCAGTTCTTC. It yields the protein CASNTGQGFGEQFF.

V is TRBV7-9 and J is TRBJ2-1, with 7 nucleotides matching TRBD2. CDR1 and CDR2 (germline): SEHNR, FQNEAQ (reference sequence). This CDR3 contains 16 residues. Germline trimming cut 7 bases from V and 5 bases from J; bases unmatched to any gene: 14. In nucleotides, the CDR3 is TGTGCCAGCATCACCTTCCTAGCGGCAGAGGACAATGAGCAGTTCTTC. Translated, it gives CASITFLAAEDNEQFF. Full variable domain (outside the CDR3, taken from reference TRBV7-9 and TRBJ2-1): DTGVSQNPRHKITKRGQNVTFRCDPISEHNRLYWYRQTLGQGPEFLTYFQNEAQLEKSRLLSDRFSAERPKGSFSTLEIQRTEQGDSAMYLCASITFLAAEDNEQFFGPGTRLTVL.